This TCR beta chain stems from a study of regulatory T cells in long-lasting Graves disease. Findings and limits, study-wide: Persistent Graves' patients had lower TCR diversity than newly diagnosed ones.

Remarks on this clonotype: Its antigen is still unknown. This clone may be a read error of a much larger clone one base away.

Time point of the sample: newly diagnosed GD, antithyroid drugs for less than 3 months. Isolated PBMC RNA provided the starting material for the TCR library. Investigators prepared the TCR beta libraries by applying iRepertoire HTBI primers and Arm-PCR of CDR3 regions. MiXCR, applied by TCRdb to the multiplex PCR reads, yields one record per CDR3 protein. This table holds roughly 500,000 distinct CDR3 sequences, about 14% found once. V was clipped by 0 bases and J by 14 bases; unmatched bases: 6. In germline, CDR1 is SGHAT, CDR2 FQNNGV. The CDR3 spans 13 residues. This sample also belongs to another study, concerning T cells in Graves' hyperthyroidism and ophthalmopathy. From that study: With the HTBI primer set, the TCR CDR3 went through a first round of RT-PCR.

This specimen consisted of peripheral blood mononuclear cells (PBMCs), obtained at new diagnosis, from a patient treated with antithyroid drugs. This receptor was identified in a man under 40 with Graves disease. V is TRBV11-2 and J is TRBJ2-3, with 9 bases matching TRBD2. This chain's CDR3 is CASSLDSAGGGYF. In nucleotides, the CDR3 is TGTGCCAGCAGCTTAGACTCCGCGGGAGGGGGGTATTTT.